The sequence of this T cell receptor (beta chain) was determined in a study of T cells in Graves' hyperthyroidism and ophthalmopathy (dated by TCRdb to between 2018 and 2021). For the study in its entirety: Peripheral blood was sampled at the time of initial diagnosis, prior to any treatment. TCR Vbeta CDR3 sequencing of roughly 140 peripheral blood samples (43 ophthalmopathy, under 80 hyperthyroidism and around 17 progressor patients) is reported in the paper. To identify distinguishing TCR V-J signatures, a discovery cohort of 100 or so patients was used, comprising 40 to 45 with Graves' ophthalmopathy and around 57 with stable Graves' hyperthyroidism. The study also compared thyroid tissue and blood T-cell repertoires from several Graves' hyperthyroidism patients. After sampling, hyperthyroidism patients received methimazole starting at 30 mg daily, and ophthalmopathy patients received high-dose intravenous methylprednisolone. For training and testing, the 80 to 100 patients in the discovery cohort were randomly divided in a 7:3 ratio. Whether ophthalmopathy could be predicted prospectively was tested in an independent validation cohort made up of approximately 19 hyperthyroidism patients plus 17 patients who later progressed to ophthalmopathy.

On this clonotype itself: Its antigen specificity is not known. Per-base quality was not reported, and no clone a single base away is much larger than it.

Amplification of TCR beta CDR3 regions was carried out from RNA transcripts. The TCR CDR3 was subjected to a first round of RT-PCR using the HTBI primer set and the Qiagen OneStep RT-PCR kit. Libraries were constructed in a second round of multiplex PCR, after which size selection and purification were performed. The libraries were sequenced on an Illumina HiSeq2000 using paired-end 100 bp reads. Under the source paper's analysis protocol: SOAPnuke was used to process the raw data, throwing out any read that contained adapters or uncalled bases, had a mean Phred below 15, or lacked an exact constant-primer or identifier match. High-quality paired reads were merged with COPE v1.2.5, and unique nucleotide sequences were defined as clonotypes. Clonotypes were aligned to IMGT TRBV, TRBD and TRBJ reference segments using MiTCR v1.1. Analysis was restricted to V-J combinations with a frequency above 0.0001, which covered approximately 99% of repertoires. The TCS score was defined as F50 (clonal expansion) divided by E x V (chaos), with BLOSUM62-based TCRdist calculated between CDR3 peptides within each V-J. Welch's t-statistics and random forest reduced approximately 520 V-J features to 13, which were used in a naive Bayes classifier (R e1071). The raw public reads went through TCRdb reprocessing: fastp at Q25, MiXCR clone calling, in-frame beta chains kept. Rows are unified per CDR3 protein, each entry keeping the most common DNA and genes. The V and J calls follow TCRdb's processing rather than the paper's. In all, the sample holds about 560,000 distinct CDR3 sequences, and around 15% of those were seen once. The ten biggest clones cover about 17% of the sample.

The study at large found these results: Sample size was not statistically predetermined, and investigators were not blinded to group allocation. In validation, the model predicted progression to ophthalmopathy a median of roughly 6.2 months before onset, with roughly 70% sensitivity and about 72% specificity. Blood samples also contained most of the expanded thyroid clonotypes (frequency above 0.001), which suggests that blood repertoires may reflect thyroid immune responses. A model built on a 13 V-J signature distinguished ophthalmopathy from stable hyperthyroidism, reaching roughly 88% sensitivity and about 81% specificity in cross-validation and 80%/75% in testing.

Graves' hyperthyroidism was defined as stable when no progression to ophthalmopathy occurred over 18 months of follow-up. Hyperthyroidism patients were newly diagnosed, with disease duration under 2 months, and aged 18 to 65 years. The study excluded patients with uncontrolled infections, other autoimmune diseases, pregnancy or lactation. Clinical symptoms, serum thyroxine and TRAb, thyroid ultrasound, and orbital computed tomography formed the basis for the diagnoses. PBMCs were isolated from about 9 ml of fresh peripheral blood by Ficoll-Paque density gradient centrifugation. Trizol reagent was used to extract total RNA, and RNA quality was then checked on an Agilent 2100 Bioanalyzer. V and J are trimmed by 7 bases and 3 bases, and the gene matches miss 13 bases of the junction. The CDR3 measures 16 amino acids from cysteine to phenylalanine. The kept DNA is CDR3 alone, 48 bases in frame from the first base. The CDR1 and CDR2 encoded by the germline V gene are MNHNS and SASEGT.

The chain uses TRBV6-1 and TRBJ2-7; 9 junctional bases match TRBD1. Sequences were obtained from blood. The sequence derives from a woman aged 18-29 years with Graves' hyperthyroidism. The CDR3 protein sequence reads: CASTDRGVRGLYEQYF. The nucleotides are TGTGCCAGCACCGACAGGGGGGTCAGGGGGCTCTACGAGCAGTACTTC.